The 13 T cell receptor beta chains presented below share a single source sample, sequenced in a study of cytomegalovirus exposure and HLA in healthy donors (dated by TCRdb to the late 2010s). Receptor amplification or capture employed the immunoSEQ multiplex PCR assay. TCRdb holds this immuneACCESS table with in-frame rearrangements only. Some clones are missing; in checked studies, unresolved V genes explain under half, and the rest has no known cause. For this sample the table gives about 200,000 clones, of which roughly 81% were detected only once. The ten largest clonotypes hold 1% to 1.5% of the sample. The material sequenced was PBMCs. The source is a woman aged 30 to 39 in good health and CMV-seronegative.

V usage is TRBV7-2 and J usage is TRBJ2-7; D may be TRBD2 (6 bases). CDR3 length: 13 amino acids. V was clipped by 1 base and J by 5 bases, with 9 bases between them. Looked up from germline, CDR1 is SGHTA and CDR2 is FQGNSA. The CDR3 DNA sequence: TGTGCCAGCAGCTTAGATCCGGGAGACGAGCAGTACTTC. Amino acids: CASSLDPGDEQYF. The full variable domain, in which reference TRBV7-2 and TRBJ2-7 provide the parts outside the CDR3, is GAGVSQSPSNKVTEKGKDVELRCDPISGHTALYWYRQSLGQGLEFLIYFQGNSAPDKSGLPSDRFSAERTGGSVSTLTIQRTQQEDSAVYLCASSLDPGDEQYFGPGTRLTVT.

The chain joins TRBV27 to TRBJ2-5; a possible D gene is TRBD2 (6 bases). Trimming took 6 bases from V and 5 from J, leaving 13 bases between them. The germline V gene encodes CDR1 MNHEY and CDR2 SMNVEV (reference sequence). CDR3 length: 13 residues. The CDR3 DNA reads as TGTGCCAGCAGAAAGGCGGGGCAGGAGACCCAGTACTTC. The encoded protein is CASRKAGQETQYF.

The gene calls are TRBV5-4 and TRBJ2-7; TRBD1 matches at 7 bases. J was trimmed by 2 bases and V by 4 bases; bases with no gene match: 6. The V gene's germline CDR1 is SGHNT and CDR2 YYREEE (reference sequence). The CDR3 extends over 14 amino acids. As DNA, the CDR3 is TGTGCCAGCAGCCAAGACAGGGTACCCTACGAGCAGTACTTC. This translates into CASSQDRVPYEQYF.

The chain uses TRBV2 and TRBJ1-1, with 7 bases that match TRBD1. V gave up 7 bases and J gave up 4 bases; unmatched junction bases: 9. Looked up from germline, CDR1 is SNHLY and CDR2 is FYNNEI. The CDR3 consists of 14 residues. This chain's CDR3 is CASIKGAPLTEAFF. In nucleotides, the CDR3 is TGTGCCAGCATAAAGGGGGCGCCGCTCACTGAAGCTTTCTTT.

This clone came up a few times. The chain combines TRBV7-9 with TRBJ1-5, with TRBD1 identical over 11 bases. V trimming: 1 base; J trimming: 0 bases; junction bases outside the gene matches: 8. The CDR3 runs to 19 residues. Germline V gene data show CDR1 as SEHNR and CDR2 as FQNEAQ (reference sequence). CDR3 sequence reads: CASSLEIGTGGYSNQPQHF. CDR3 nucleotide sequence: TGTGCCAGCAGCTTAGAAATAGGGACAGGGGGTTATAGCAATCAGCCCCAGCATTTT.

The genes are TRBV6-1 and TRBJ2-7; possible D gene TRBD2, 5 bases. The CDR3 covers 16 residues. Deletions cut 0 bases from V and 3 bases from J, with 15 bases between. Germline CDR1 is MNHNS and CDR2 is SASEGT. The CDR3 bases are TGTGCCAGCAGTGAAGCCGGAGGCTCGGTTCTCTACGAGCAGTACTTC. Translated: CASSEAGGSVLYEQYF.

The chain joins TRBV11-2 to TRBJ1-1, with TRBD1 identical over 8 bases. V trimming: 3 bases; J trimming: 4 bases; junction bases outside the gene matches: 10. CDR1 is SGHAT and CDR2 is FQNNGV in the germline V gene. The CDR3 has 16 amino acids. CDR3 nucleotide sequence: TGTGCCAGCAGCTTCCCGGGACAGGCACCTCGCACTGAAGCTTTCTTT. Translated, it gives CASSFPGQAPRTEAFF.

This clone has just one count. This chain uses TRBV10-3 with TRBJ2-2; 16 bases are shared with TRBD2. Germline V gene data show CDR1 as ENHRY and CDR2 as SYGVKD. The CDR3 totals 17 residues. The ends lost 6 bases at V and 6 bases at J; junction bases unmatched: 7. The CDR3 sequence: CAIRGTSGRADPGELFF. The CDR3 DNA reads as TGTGCCATCAGGGGGACTAGCGGGAGGGCCGATCCCGGGGAGCTGTTTTTT.

This chain connects TRBV6-5 to TRBJ1-1; 7 bases agree with TRBD1. The germline gives CDR1 MNHEY, CDR2 SVGAGI. The junction had 5 bases not matched to a gene; V was cut back by 6 bases and J by 1 base. This CDR3 is 14 amino acids long. CDR3 sequence reads: CASRLGTANTEAFF. CDR3 sequence (DNA): TGTGCCAGCAGACTCGGGACAGCGAACACTGAAGCTTTCTTT.

The table lists this clone with a count of one. The genes are TRBV2 and TRBJ2-3, with 11 bases that match TRBD2. Trimming at V came to 4 bases and at J to 3 bases, leaving 0 bases not matched to a gene. The CDR3 length is 14 residues. The germline V gene has CDR1 SNHLY and CDR2 FYNNEI. This CDR3 is CASSGLAGTDTQYF. In DNA form, the CDR3 reads TGTGCCAGCAGTGGACTAGCGGGGACAGATACGCAGTATTTT.

This clone was counted only a few times. The chain uses TRBV19 and TRBJ1-5, with D uncertain. This CDR3 contains 14 residues. Germline assignment: CDR1 LNHDA and CDR2 SQIVND (reference sequence). Trimming left V 1 base short and J 0 bases short, with 4 bases between. The CDR3 protein is CASSIAFSNQPQHF. CDR3 sequence (DNA): TGTGCCAGTAGTATAGCTTTTAGCAATCAGCCCCAGCATTTT.

The chain carries TRBV30 and TRBJ1-1; 7 bases map to TRBD1. CDR3 length equals 14 residues. Germline CDR1 GTSNPN, CDR2 SVGIG (reference sequence). Trimming took 8 bases from V and 4 from J; bases not matched to a gene: 13. In DNA form, the CDR3 reads TGTGCCCAAAGGAAGGGGGCAGGGAGCACTGAAGCTTTCTTT. This codes for CAQRKGAGSTEAFF.

This sequence joins TRBV18 and TRBJ2-7; weak D call: TRBD2 (6 bases). This CDR3 comprises 13 residues. V lost 5 bases and J lost 9, with 17 bases in between. Germline V gene data show CDR1 as KGHSH and CDR2 as LQKENI. The chain's CDR3 is CASSVQDYVVQYF. The CDR3 DNA is TGTGCCAGCTCAGTACAGGACTACGTCGTGCAGTACTTC.